This TCR beta chain was profiled in a study of blood T cell repertoires in COVID-19. Looked up from germline, CDR1 is SGHDT and CDR2 is YYEEEE. This CDR3 is 11 amino acids long. Trimming removed 0 bases from V and 7 bases from J, with 5 bases in between. Per the authors' pipeline: It was from reference gene primer amplification that nucleated cell counts were estimated. The assay was immunoSEQ multiplex PCR, and TCRdb's table has in-frame clones only and misses some. V and J calls and clone size follow that table, whereas D and trimming were derived from the DNA. The sample includes around 92,000 clones, under 85% of them seen just once.

The clonotype comes from a woman aged 80 or over with acute or convalescent COVID-19. The sequenced sample was peripheral blood. The gene calls are TRBV5-6 and TRBJ2-7; D ambiguous. The CDR3 region is CASSLGREQYF. DNA for the CDR3: TGTGCCAGCAGCTTGGGTCGGGAGCAGTACTTC.